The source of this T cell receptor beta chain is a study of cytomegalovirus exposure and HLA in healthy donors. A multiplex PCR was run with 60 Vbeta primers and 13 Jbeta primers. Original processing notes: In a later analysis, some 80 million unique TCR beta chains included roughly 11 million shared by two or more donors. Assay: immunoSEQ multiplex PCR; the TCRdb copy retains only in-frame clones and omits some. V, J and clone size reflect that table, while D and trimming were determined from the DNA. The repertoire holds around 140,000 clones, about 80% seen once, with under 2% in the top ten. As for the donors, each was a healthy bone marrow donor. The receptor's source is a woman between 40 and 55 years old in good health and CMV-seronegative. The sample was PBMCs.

The chain's CDR3 is CASSIGRDPYNEQFF. The CDR3 bases are TGTGCCAGTAGTATTGGGCGGGACCCCTACAATGAGCAGTTCTTC. The chain employs TRBV19 and TRBJ2-1, with D possibly TRBD2 on 6 matching bases. CDR1 LNHDA and CDR2 SQIVND come from the germline V gene (reference sequence). The CDR3 sequence is 15 residues long. V shed 3 bases and J shed 2 bases, with 11 bases lying between them.